This T cell receptor beta chain was found in a study of shared clonotypes between healthy human individuals. Study-level results: Compared with memory subsets, naive subsets generally had larger estimated richness. Sharing across four donors was highest in naive CD4 (roughly 5%) and lowest in memory CD8 (roughly 0.4%).

This CDR3 contains 12 residues. V dropped 6 bases and J dropped 4 bases, with 9 bases sitting between them. The germline gives CDR1 GTSNPN, CDR2 SVGIG (reference sequence). Profiling relied on immunoSEQ multiplex PCR, and the TCRdb table lists in-frame clones only, not all of them. The table has 700,000 or so clones, about two thirds seen once. This clone was observed a few times. The antigen is not known. The rearrangement links TRBV30 to TRBJ1-4; D is possibly TRBD1 (5 bases). Material: memory CD4+ T cells sorted from blood. This sample's subset: CD45RA-negative fraction. The source is a young woman in good health. In DNA, the CDR3 is TGTGCCTGTCAGGGACGTAATGAAAAACTGTTTTTT. Encoded protein: CACQGRNEKLFF.